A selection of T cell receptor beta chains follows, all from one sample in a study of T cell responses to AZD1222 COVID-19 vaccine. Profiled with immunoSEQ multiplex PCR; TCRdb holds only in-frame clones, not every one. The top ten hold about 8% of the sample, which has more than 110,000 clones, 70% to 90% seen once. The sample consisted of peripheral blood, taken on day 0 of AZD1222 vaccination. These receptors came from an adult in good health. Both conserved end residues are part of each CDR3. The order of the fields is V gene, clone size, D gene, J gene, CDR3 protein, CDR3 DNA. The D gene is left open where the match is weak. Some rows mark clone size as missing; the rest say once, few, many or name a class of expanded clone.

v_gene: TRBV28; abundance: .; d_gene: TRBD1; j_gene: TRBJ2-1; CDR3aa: CASRRQGNEQFF; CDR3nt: TGTGCCAGCAGACGACAGGGGAATGAGCAGTTCTTC
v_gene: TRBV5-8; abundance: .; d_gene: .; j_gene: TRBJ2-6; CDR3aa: CASSTGNSGANVLTF; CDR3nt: TGTGCCAGCAGCACCGGAAACTCTGGGGCCAACGTCCTGACTTTC
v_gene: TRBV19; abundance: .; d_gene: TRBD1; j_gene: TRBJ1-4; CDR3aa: CASSPYRGSEKLFF; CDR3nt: TGTGCCAGTAGTCCGTACAGGGGTAGTGAAAAACTGTTTTTT
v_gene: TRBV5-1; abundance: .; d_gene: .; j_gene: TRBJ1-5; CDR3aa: CASSFSGGNQPQHF; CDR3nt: TGCGCCAGCAGCTTTTCGGGGGGCAATCAGCCCCAGCATTTT
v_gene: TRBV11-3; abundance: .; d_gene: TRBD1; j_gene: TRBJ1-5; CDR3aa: CARYRDRGRSNQPQHF; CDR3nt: TGTGCCAGATACCGGGACAGGGGGCGAAGCAATCAGCCCCAGCATTTT
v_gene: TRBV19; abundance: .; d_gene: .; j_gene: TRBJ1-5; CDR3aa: CASSIDGQPQHF; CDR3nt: TGTGCCAGTAGTATTGACGGGCAGCCCCAGCATTTT
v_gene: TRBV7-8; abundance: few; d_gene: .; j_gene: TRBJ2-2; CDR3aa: CASSRDTGELFF; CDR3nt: TGTGCCAGCAGCCGAGACACCGGGGAGCTGTTTTTT
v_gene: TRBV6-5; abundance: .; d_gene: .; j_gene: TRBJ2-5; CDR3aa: CASSYSILETQYF; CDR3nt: TGTGCCAGCAGTTACTCGATATTGGAGACCCAGTACTTC
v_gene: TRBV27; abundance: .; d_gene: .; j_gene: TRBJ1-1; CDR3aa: CASSFSDRMNTEAFF; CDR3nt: TGTGCCAGCAGTTTCAGCGACAGGATGAACACTGAAGCTTTCTTT
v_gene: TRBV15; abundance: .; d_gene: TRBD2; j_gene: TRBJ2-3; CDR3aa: CATSRPGLDTDTQYF; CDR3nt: TGTGCCACCAGCAGACCGGGACTAGATACAGATACGCAGTATTTT
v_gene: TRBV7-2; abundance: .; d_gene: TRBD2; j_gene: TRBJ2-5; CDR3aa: CASSLPVGLAGLQETQYF; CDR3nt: TGTGCCAGCAGCCTCCCGGTCGGACTAGCGGGTCTTCAAGAGACCCAGTACTTC
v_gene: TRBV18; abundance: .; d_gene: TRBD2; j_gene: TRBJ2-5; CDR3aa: CASSPLAGGYQETQYF; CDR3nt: TGTGCCAGCTCACCCCTAGCGGGAGGCTACCAAGAGACCCAGTACTTC
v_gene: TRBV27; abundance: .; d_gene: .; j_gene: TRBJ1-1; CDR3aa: CASSPYITTEAFF; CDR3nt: TGTGCCAGCAGTCCCTACATAACCACTGAAGCTTTCTTT
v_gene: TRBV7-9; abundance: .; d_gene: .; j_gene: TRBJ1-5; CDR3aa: CASSFPGGNQPQHF; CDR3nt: TGTGCCAGCAGCTTCCCAGGGGGCAATCAGCCCCAGCATTTT
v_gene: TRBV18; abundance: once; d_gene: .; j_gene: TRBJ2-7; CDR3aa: CASSPSRGEGSSYEQYF; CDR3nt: TGTGCCAGCTCACCGTCCAGGGGGGAGGGCAGCTCCTACGAGCAGTACTTC